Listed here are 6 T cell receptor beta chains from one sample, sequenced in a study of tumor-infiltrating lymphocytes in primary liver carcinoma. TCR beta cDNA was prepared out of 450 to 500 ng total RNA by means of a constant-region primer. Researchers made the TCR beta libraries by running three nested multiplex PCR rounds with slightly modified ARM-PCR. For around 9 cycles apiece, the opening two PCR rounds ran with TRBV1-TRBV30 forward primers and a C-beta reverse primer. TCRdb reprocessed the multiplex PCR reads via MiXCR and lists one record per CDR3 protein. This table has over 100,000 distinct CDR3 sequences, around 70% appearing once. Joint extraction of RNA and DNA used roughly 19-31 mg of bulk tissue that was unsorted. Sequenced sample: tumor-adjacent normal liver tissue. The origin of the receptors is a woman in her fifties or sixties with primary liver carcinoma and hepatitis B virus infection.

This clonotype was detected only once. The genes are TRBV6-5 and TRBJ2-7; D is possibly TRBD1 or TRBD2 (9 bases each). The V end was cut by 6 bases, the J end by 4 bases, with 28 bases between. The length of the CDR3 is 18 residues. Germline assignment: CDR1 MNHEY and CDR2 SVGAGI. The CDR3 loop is CASSSRTGAWREGYEQYF. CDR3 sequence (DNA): TGTGCCAGCAGCTCCAGGACAGGGGCTTGGCGGGAGGGATACGAGCAGTACTTC.

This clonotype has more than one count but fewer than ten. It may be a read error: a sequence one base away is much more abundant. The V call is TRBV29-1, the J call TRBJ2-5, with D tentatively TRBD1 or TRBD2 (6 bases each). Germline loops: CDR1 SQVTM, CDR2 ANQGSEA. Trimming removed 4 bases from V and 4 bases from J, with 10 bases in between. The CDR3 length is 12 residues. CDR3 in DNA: TGCAGCGTTGGGAGGGGGACAGAGACCCAGTACTTC. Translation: CSVGRGTETQYF.

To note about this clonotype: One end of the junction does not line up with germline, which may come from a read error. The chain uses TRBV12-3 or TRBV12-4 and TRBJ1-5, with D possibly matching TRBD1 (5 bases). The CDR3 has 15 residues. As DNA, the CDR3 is TGTGCCAGCAGTTTAAATTTACGGGGCAATCAGCCCCAGCACTTT. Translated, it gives CASSLNLRGNQPQHF.

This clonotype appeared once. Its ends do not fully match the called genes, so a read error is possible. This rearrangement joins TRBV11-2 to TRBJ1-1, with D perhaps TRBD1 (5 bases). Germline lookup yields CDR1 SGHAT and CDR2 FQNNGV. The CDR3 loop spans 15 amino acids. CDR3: CASSRGGGLSTEASF. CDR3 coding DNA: TGTGCCAGCAGCCGGGGTGGGGGGTTGAGCACTGAAGCTTCCTTT.

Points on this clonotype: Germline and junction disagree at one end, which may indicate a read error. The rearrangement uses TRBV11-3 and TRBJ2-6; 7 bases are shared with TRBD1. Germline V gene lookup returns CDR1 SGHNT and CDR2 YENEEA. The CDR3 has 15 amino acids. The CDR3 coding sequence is TGTGCCAGCAGTTATAGGGACAGCCGGGCCAACGTCCTAACTTTC. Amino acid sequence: CASSYRDSRANVLTF.

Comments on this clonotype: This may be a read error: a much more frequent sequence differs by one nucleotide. This CDR3 reads CASSLVGDWKYNEQFF. The CDR3 DNA is TGCGCCAGCAGCTTGGTTGGGGACTGGAAGTACAATGAGCAGTTCTTC. The chain is built from TRBV5-1 and TRBJ2-1; D may be TRBD2 (6 bases). V was cut by 0 bases and J by 4 bases, with 14 bases left in between. This CDR3 region has 16 residues. Germline V gene sequence: CDR1 SGHRS, CDR2 YFSETQ.